Below are 16 T cell receptor beta chains sequenced from a single sample in a study of blood T cell repertoires in COVID-19. The repertoire was sequenced with immunoSEQ multiplex PCR; TCRdb's copy has only in-frame clones and lacks some. Among 300,000 to 400,000 clones listed, 90% to 95% were seen once. Specimen: peripheral blood. The source is a woman between 18 and 29 years old who had recovered from COVID-19.

The J gene is TRBJ2-7, the V gene TRBV6-6; 8 nucleotides agree with TRBD1. The V segment lost 8 bases and the J segment 9 bases; nucleotides outside the gene matches: 15. CDR3 length: 14 amino acids. Germline values: CDR1 MNHNY, CDR2 SVGAGI (reference sequence). DNA for the CDR3: TGTGCCAGCGGATCCACGGACAGGGTGGTGGGGCAGTACGTC. Amino acids: CASGSTDRVVGQYV.

This clone was observed a single time. The J gene is TRBJ2-7, the V gene TRBV6-5; 10 bases line up with TRBD1. Looked up from germline, CDR1 is MNHEY and CDR2 is SVGAGI. V dropped 5 bases and J dropped 6; count of bases not matched to a gene: 7. The CDR3 sequence is 14 residues long. Written as DNA, the CDR3 is TGTGCCAGCAGTCGCCTGGGGACAGGGGTCGAGCAGTACGTC. This encodes CASSRLGTGVEQYV.

The J gene is TRBJ2-1, the V gene TRBV6-5, with a weak D call TRBD2 (6 bases). CDR3 length: 13 amino acids. Germline loops: CDR1 MNHEY, CDR2 SVGAGI. Deletions cut 8 bases from V and 1 base from J, with 9 bases between. In DNA, the CDR3 is TGTGCCAGCGGGACTGCTTCCTACAATGAGCAGTTCTTC. The encoded protein is CASGTASYNEQFF.

This sequence joins TRBV28 and TRBJ1-4, with 7 bases that match TRBD1. The V and J ends lost 2 bases and 8 bases, in that order; junction bases with no gene match: 5. This CDR3 has 14 amino acids. Germline V gene lookup returns CDR1 MDHEN and CDR2 SYDVKM. The DNA of the CDR3 is TGTGCCAGCAGTTTACCCAGGGGACAGGAAAAACTGTTTTTT. Translation: CASSLPRGQEKLFF.

The V and J genes are TRBV6-4 and TRBJ2-7; 10 bases match TRBD2. Per germline, CDR1 MRHNA and CDR2 SNTAGT. The CDR3 runs to 18 residues. V trimming: 6 bases; J trimming: 5 bases; junction bases outside the gene matches: 19. CDR3 coding DNA: TGTGCCAGCAGCACTTGGACTGCAGCTAGCGGGAGTAACCACGAGCAGTACGTC. Translation gives CASSTWTAASGSNHEQYV.

J is TRBJ2-3 and V is TRBV11-3, with D tentatively TRBD2 (6 bases). Germline V lookup: CDR1 SGHNT, CDR2 YENEEA. V was clipped by 1 base and J by 6 bases, with 11 bases between them. This CDR3 is 14 amino acids long. The CDR3 nucleotides read TGTGCCAGCAGCTTAGGCGGGGCCTCGGATACGCAGTATTTT. It encodes CASSLGGASDTQYF.

This clone was seen ten or more times. The chain recombines TRBV25-1 with TRBJ2-5, with a weak D call TRBD1 (6 bases). The CDR3 totals 13 residues. Per germline, CDR1 MGHDK and CDR2 SYGVNS. V was cut by 8 bases and J by 2 bases, with 12 bases left in between. CDR3 in amino acids: CASDRDTQETQYF. The CDR3, as DNA: TGTGCCAGCGATCGGGACACTCAAGAGACCCAGTACTTC.

V usage is TRBV19 and J usage is TRBJ1-6, with D tentatively TRBD1 (6 bases). Trimming removed 5 bases at V and 7 bases at J, with 15 bases between. The CDR3 spans 15 residues. Germline values: CDR1 LNHDA, CDR2 SQIVND (reference sequence). Here the CDR3 reads CASSLGAEVNSPLHF. The DNA for the CDR3 is TGTGCCAGTAGTCTGGGGGCAGAAGTAAATTCACCCCTCCACTTT.

A single count supports this clone. CDR3 DNA sequence: TGTGCCAGCAGCTTAGCCGTGGGCGGGAGGATAGGGACAGATACGCAGTATTTT. Its protein is CASSLAVGGRIGTDTQYF. This rearrangement joins TRBV7-2 to TRBJ2-3, with 8 bases lining up with TRBD2. The trim removed 0 bases at V and 3 bases at J, leaving 11 bases unmatched. Germline loops: CDR1 SGHTA, CDR2 FQGNSA. The CDR3 covers 18 residues.

The V and J genes are TRBV6-2 or TRBV6-3 and TRBJ2-5; 7 bases are a match to TRBD2. This CDR3 is 12 amino acids long. V trimming: 0 bases; J trimming: 14 bases; junction bases outside the gene matches: 6. CDR1 and CDR2 from the germline V gene are MNHEY and SVGEGT. The CDR3 spells CASSYSMGLLYF. In nucleotides, the CDR3 is TGTGCCAGCAGTTACTCGATGGGACTACTTTACTTC.

The chain is built from TRBV7-8 and TRBJ2-1, with 8 bases fitting TRBD2. With V trimmed by 3 bases and J by 5 bases, 12 bases remained unmatched. Germline V gives CDR1 SGHVS, CDR2 FQNEAQ. This CDR3 is built from 17 residues. The DNA for the CDR3 is TGTGCCAGCAGCTTCGGGCTAGCGGGCCCCTCTAACAATGAGCAGTTCTTC. Translating it yields CASSFGLAGPSNNEQFF.

The rearrangement links TRBV6-6 to TRBJ1-4, with 7 bases fitting TRBD1. CDR1 is MNHNY, CDR2 SVGAGI, per germline (reference sequence). The V gene end was trimmed by 6 bases and the J gene end by 5 bases; junction bases not matched to a gene: 12. The CDR3 is made up of 16 amino acids. CDR3 residues: CASRLRRDRINEKLFF. CDR3 nucleotide sequence: TGTGCCAGCAGGCTCCGCCGGGACAGAATAAATGAAAAACTGTTTTTT.

The chain couples TRBV3-1 (or the pseudogene TRBV3-2) to TRBJ1-2, with D perhaps TRBD1 (6 bases). This CDR3 region has 15 residues. Looked up from germline, CDR1 is LGHDT and CDR2 is YNNKEL (reference sequence). Trimming stripped 3 bases from V and 4 bases from J, with 15 bases between. The CDR3 sequence is CASSHPNRVGYGYTF. The CDR3 nucleotides read TGTGCCAGCAGCCATCCCAACAGGGTGGGCTATGGCTACACCTTC.

The V and J genes are TRBV11-3 and TRBJ2-5; possible D gene TRBD2, 7 bases. The CDR3 consists of 13 residues. Per the germline V gene, CDR1 is SGHNT and CDR2 is YENEEA. Trimming removed 5 bases from V and 6 bases from J, with 13 bases in between. CDR3 nucleotide sequence: TGTGCCAGCAGCCTTCTGGGGGGGCAGACCCAGTACTTC. It translates to CASSLLGGQTQYF.

The chain joins TRBV27 to TRBJ2-3, with 12 positions matching TRBD2. The junction had 11 bases not matched to a gene; V was cut back by 10 bases and J by 6 bases. From germline, CDR1 is MNHEY and CDR2 SMNVEV (reference sequence). This CDR3 region has 15 residues. The CDR3 loop is CAISRTSGAVDTQYF. CDR3 coding DNA: TGTGCCATCTCCCGGACTAGCGGGGCGGTCGATACGCAGTATTTT.

The genes are TRBV13 and TRBJ2-5; 10 bases map to TRBD2. V lost 4 bases and J lost 2; bases outside the gene matches: 7. The CDR3 consists of 16 residues. Germline-derived CDR1 and CDR2 are PRHDT and FYEKMQ (reference sequence). This CDR3 reads CASSSYLAGAQETQYF. The CDR3 region has the DNA TGTGCCAGCAGCTCCTATCTAGCGGGAGCGCAAGAGACCCAGTACTTC.